This T cell receptor beta chain is drawn from a study of T cells after yellow fever vaccination. Via MiXCR, TCRdb re-called the 5' RACE reads, giving one row per CDR3 protein. Of hundreds of thousands of distinct CDR3 sequences in the sample, under 7.5% are singletons; the top ten hold over 12%. This clonotype has a handful of counts. The ends were cut back, 1 base at V and 1 base at J, with 12 bases in the middle. This CDR3 has 16 residues. The germline V gene has CDR1 SGHTA and CDR2 FQGNSA. This TCR derives from a man younger than 45 who received the YFV17D yellow fever vaccine. The specimen was PBMCs, collected 5 days after the yellow fever booster vaccination. V is TRBV7-2 and J is TRBJ2-3; D tentatively fits TRBD1 or TRBD2 (5 bases each). CDR3 nucleotide sequence: TGTGCCAGCAGCTTAGTTCCGACGGGACGCACAGATACGCAGTATTTT. Its protein product is CASSLVPTGRTDTQYF.